These T cell receptor beta chains were read from a single sample in a study of shared clonotypes between healthy human individuals. The table came from immunoSEQ multiplex PCR; TCRdb's copy has only in-frame clones and leaves some out. The top ten clones hold about 0.41% of a sample with approximately 2.3 million clones, just over 90% of them seen once. What was sequenced was naive CD4+ T cells from PBMCs. These receptors all come from a man aged 18 to 29 in good health. Some clones in this sample may be carry-over from other donors' samples. CDR3s include the opening cysteine and the closing phenylalanine or tryptophan.

length | J | V | CDR3
13 | TRBJ2-5 | TRBV9 | CASNRGAQETQYF
13 | TRBJ1-4 | TRBV6-5 | CASSRQREEKLFF
14 | TRBJ1-1 | TRBV7-3 | CASSLTAGATEAFF
15 | TRBJ2-1 | TRBV9 | CASSVGTSEYNEQFF
14 | TRBJ1-1 | TRBV5-6 | CASSLRVTGARAFF
17 | TRBJ2-7 | TRBV29-1 | CSVFTNLGTGGAYEQYF
11 | TRBJ2-5 | TRBV2 | CASSREETQYF
16 | TRBJ2-5 | TRBV6-4 | CASSPELAGGLGTQYF
15 | TRBJ1-1 | TRBV4-3 | CASNQDWTVNTEAFF
13 | TRBJ1-2 | TRBV28 | CASSFTGRDGYTF
13 | TRBJ2-7 | TRBV11-3 | CASSLVDRDEQYF
16 | TRBJ2-2 | TRBV7-9 | CASSPRTGANTGELFF
16 | TRBJ2-7 | TRBV7-3 | CASSLTFGPGLYEQYF
15 | TRBJ2-1 | TRBV11-2 | CASSLGGRARDEQFF
14 | TRBJ1-5 | TRBV2 | CASSETAGHQPQHF
15 | TRBJ1-1 | TRBV6-6 | CASSSPSGSNTEAFF
13 | TRBJ1-2 | TRBV6-5 | CASSYSTGDGYTF
14 | TRBJ2-1 | TRBV10-3 | CAGGSGSSYNEQFF
11 | TRBJ1-5 | TRBV6-1 | CASSEGQPQHF
15 | TRBJ2-1 | TRBV6-5 | CASSPEGGAWDEQFF
14 | TRBJ2-7 | TRBV9 | CASSVGGQSYEQYF
16 | TRBJ2-7 | TRBV19 | CASSIQGPGLKYEQYF
15 | TRBJ2-1 | TRBV11-2 | CASSLLADSYNEQFF
16 | TRBJ1-1 | TRBV18 | CASSPGLEGGDTEAFF
15 | TRBJ1-5 | TRBV6-1 | CASSDQGAGHQPQHF
13 | TRBJ2-7 | TRBV18 | CASSRQGGTEQYF
14 | TRBJ2-3 | TRBV30 | CAWNRGGPTDTQYF
16 | TRBJ1-1 | TRBV5-1 | CASSLAPGQWNTEAFF
13 | TRBJ2-1 | TRBV5-1 | CASSISVGGEQFF
12 | TRBJ2-3 | TRBV10-3 | CAISDFRDTQYF
15 | TRBJ2-7 | TRBV5-4 | CASSAQAGGPYEQYF
14 | TRBJ1-1 | TRBV5-1 | CASARGAGNTEAFF
17 | TRBJ2-1 | TRBV4-2 | CASSQDVGAAVYNEQFF
14 | TRBJ2-7 | TRBV5-1 | CASSTQGGGYEQYF
13 | TRBJ2-7 | TRBV27 | CASSPGQPYEQYF
14 | TRBJ2-3 | TRBV18 | CASSPRGGPDTQYF
11 | TRBJ2-1 | TRBV20-1 | CSASPRGEQFF
17 | TRBJ2-3 | TRBV5-1 | CASSPPGLAGGTDTQYF
14 | TRBJ2-5 | TRBV2 | CASSRNTRRETQYF
14 | TRBJ1-2 | TRBV4-3 | CASSQDQGWDGYTF
11 | TRBJ2-7 | TRBV2 | CASMRGREQYF
14 | TRBJ2-5 | TRBV5-6 | CASSVGQALGTQYF
16 | TRBJ1-3 | TRBV7-2 | CASSFTTVSSGNTIYF
15 | TRBJ2-7 | TRBV11-3 | CASSLDGTGSYEQYF
14 | TRBJ2-2 | TRBV14 | CASSQDWGPGELFF
13 | TRBJ1-2 | TRBV25-1 | CASRDREGDGYTF
15 | TRBJ1-3 | TRBV5-8 | CASSLRWVSGNTIYF
12 | TRBJ2-5 | TRBV6-5 | CASSYSGETQYF
13 | TRBJ1-5 | TRBV30 | CAWSLSDDQPQHF
12 | TRBJ2-7 | TRBV28 | CASLAGEAEQYF
16 | TRBJ2-5 | TRBV27 | CASSPGAGGMPETQYF
14 | TRBJ2-1 | TRBV18 | CASSPDAYYNEQFF
18 | TRBJ2-3 | TRBV7-2 | CASSLLSGSGSLRDTQYF
14 | TRBJ1-4 | TRBV9 | CASSTRGGDEKLFF
15 | TRBJ2-7 | TRBV5-6 | CASSWGDPDIYEQYF